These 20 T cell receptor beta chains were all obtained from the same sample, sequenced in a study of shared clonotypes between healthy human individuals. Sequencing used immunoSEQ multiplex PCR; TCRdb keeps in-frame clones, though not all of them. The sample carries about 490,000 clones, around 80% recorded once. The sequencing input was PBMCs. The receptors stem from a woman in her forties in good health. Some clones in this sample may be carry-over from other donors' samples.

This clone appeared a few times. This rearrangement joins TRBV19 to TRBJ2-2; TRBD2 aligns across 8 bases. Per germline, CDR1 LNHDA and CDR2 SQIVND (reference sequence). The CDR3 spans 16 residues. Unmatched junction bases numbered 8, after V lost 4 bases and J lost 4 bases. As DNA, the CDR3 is TGTGCCAGTAGTACACAAAGCGGGAGTGTCACCGGGGAGCTGTTTTTT. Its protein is CASSTQSGSVTGELFF.

Here the CDR3 DNA reads TGTGCCAGCTCACCAGAAGCCTCCTACGAGCAGTACTTC. Its translation is CASSPEASYEQYF. This chain connects TRBV18 to TRBJ2-7; D uncertain. This CDR3 has 13 residues. The V gene lost 2 bases and the J gene lost 0 bases, with 5 bases spanning the gap. From germline, CDR1 is KGHSH and CDR2 LQKENI.

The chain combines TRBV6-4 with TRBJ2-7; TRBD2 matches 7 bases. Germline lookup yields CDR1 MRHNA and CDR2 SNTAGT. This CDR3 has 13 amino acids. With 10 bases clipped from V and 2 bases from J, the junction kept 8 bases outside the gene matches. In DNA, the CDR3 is TGTGCCAACAGCGGGGCCCTACCCTACGAGCAGTACTTC. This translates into CANSGALPYEQYF.

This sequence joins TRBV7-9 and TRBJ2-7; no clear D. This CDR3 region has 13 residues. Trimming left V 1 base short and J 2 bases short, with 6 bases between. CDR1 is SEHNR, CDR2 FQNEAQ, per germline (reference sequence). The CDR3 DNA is TGTGCCAGCAGCTTAGTTGGAGCCTACGAGCAGTACTTC. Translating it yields CASSLVGAYEQYF. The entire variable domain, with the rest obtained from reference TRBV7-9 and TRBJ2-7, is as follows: DTGVSQNPRHKITKRGQNVTFRCDPISEHNRLYWYRQTLGQGPEFLTYFQNEAQLEKSRLLSDRFSAERPKGSFSTLEIQRTEQGDSAMYLCASSLVGAYEQYFGPGTRLTVT.

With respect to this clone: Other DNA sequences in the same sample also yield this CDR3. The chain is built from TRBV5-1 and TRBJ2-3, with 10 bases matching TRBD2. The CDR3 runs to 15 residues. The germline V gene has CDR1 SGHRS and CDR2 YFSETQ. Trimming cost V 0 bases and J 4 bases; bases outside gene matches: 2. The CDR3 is CASSLALAGADTQYF. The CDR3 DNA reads TGCGCCAGCAGCTTGGCCCTAGCGGGAGCAGATACGCAGTATTTT.

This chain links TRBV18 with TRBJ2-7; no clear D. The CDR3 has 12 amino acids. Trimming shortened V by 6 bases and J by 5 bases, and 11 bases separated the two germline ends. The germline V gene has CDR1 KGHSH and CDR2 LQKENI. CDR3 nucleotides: TGTGCCAGCTCCCTCTACACAGACGAGCAGTACTTC. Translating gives CASSLYTDEQYF.

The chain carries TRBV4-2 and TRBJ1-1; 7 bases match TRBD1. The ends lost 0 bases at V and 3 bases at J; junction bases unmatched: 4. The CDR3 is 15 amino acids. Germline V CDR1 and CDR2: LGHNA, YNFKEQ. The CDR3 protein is CASSQDHRGDTEAFF. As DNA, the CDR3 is TGTGCCAGCAGCCAAGATCACAGGGGAGACACTGAAGCTTTCTTT.

CDR3 nucleotide sequence: TGTGCCAGCAGTGAGCGAACAGGGGGAGAGACCCAGTACTTC. Residues: CASSERTGGETQYF. The V and J genes are TRBV6-1 and TRBJ2-5, with 8 nucleotides matching TRBD1. Germline V CDR1 and CDR2: MNHNS, SASEGT. The CDR3 totals 14 residues. V lost 3 bases and J lost 4; bases outside the gene matches: 4.

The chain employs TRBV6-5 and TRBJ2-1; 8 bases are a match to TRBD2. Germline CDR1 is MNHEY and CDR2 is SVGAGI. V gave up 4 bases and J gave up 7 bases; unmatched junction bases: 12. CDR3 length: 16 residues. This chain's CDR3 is CASSSTREGLGNEQFF. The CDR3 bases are TGTGCCAGCAGTTCCACTCGGGAGGGCCTCGGAAATGAGCAGTTCTTC.

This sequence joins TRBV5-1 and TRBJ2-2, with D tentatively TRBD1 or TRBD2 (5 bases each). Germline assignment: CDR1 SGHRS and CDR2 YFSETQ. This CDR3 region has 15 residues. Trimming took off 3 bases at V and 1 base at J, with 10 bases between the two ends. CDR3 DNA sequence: TGCGCCAGCAGCTCGGGACGGAGGAACACCGGGGAGCTGTTTTTT. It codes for CASSSGRRNTGELFF.

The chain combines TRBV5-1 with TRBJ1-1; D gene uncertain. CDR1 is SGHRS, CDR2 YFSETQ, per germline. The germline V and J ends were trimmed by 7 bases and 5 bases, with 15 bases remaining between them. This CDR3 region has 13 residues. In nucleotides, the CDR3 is TGCGCCAGCGGGATACAGCTGGGGACTGAAGCTTTCTTT. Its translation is CASGIQLGTEAFF.

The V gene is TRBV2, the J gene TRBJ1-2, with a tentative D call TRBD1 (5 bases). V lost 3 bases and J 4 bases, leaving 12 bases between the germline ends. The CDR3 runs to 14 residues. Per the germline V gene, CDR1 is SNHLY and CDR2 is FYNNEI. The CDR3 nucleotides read TGTGCCAGCAGTGAGTTAGGGGTACGCTATGGCTACACCTTC. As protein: CASSELGVRYGYTF.

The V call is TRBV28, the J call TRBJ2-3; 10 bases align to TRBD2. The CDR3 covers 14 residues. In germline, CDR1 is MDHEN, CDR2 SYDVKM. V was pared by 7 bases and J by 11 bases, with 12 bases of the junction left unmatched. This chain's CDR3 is CASTKSLAGERQYF. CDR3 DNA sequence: TGTGCCAGCACCAAAAGCCTAGCGGGAGAACGGCAGTATTTT.

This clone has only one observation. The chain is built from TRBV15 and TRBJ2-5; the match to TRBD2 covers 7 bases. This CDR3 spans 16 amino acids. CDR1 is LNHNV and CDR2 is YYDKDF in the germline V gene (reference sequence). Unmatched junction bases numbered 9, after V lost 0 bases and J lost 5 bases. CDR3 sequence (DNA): TGTGCCACCAGCAGAGATAGGCGGACTAGGCGGGAGACCCAGTACTTC. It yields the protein CATSRDRRTRRETQYF.

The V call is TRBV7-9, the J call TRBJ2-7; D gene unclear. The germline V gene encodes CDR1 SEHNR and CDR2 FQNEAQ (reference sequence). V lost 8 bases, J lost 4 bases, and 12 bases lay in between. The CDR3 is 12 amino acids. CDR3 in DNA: TGTGCCAGCCAGGACGATCCTTACGAGCAGTACTTC. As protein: CASQDDPYEQYF. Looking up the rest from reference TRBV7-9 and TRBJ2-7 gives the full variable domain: DTGVSQNPRHKITKRGQNVTFRCDPISEHNRLYWYRQTLGQGPEFLTYFQNEAQLEKSRLLSDRFSAERPKGSFSTLEIQRTEQGDSAMYLCASQDDPYEQYFGPGTRLTVT.

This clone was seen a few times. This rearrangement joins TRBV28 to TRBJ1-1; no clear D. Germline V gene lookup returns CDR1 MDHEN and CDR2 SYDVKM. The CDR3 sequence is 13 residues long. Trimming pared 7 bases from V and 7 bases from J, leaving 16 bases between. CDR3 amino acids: CASTNQEVREAFF. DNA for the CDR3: TGTGCCAGCACCAATCAGGAGGTCCGTGAAGCTTTCTTT.

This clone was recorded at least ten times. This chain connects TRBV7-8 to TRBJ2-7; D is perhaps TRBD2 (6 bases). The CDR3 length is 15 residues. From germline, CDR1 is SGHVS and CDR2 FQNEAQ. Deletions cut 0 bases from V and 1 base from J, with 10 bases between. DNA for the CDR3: TGTGCCAGCAGCTTAGCGTTGGAGGGATCCTACGAGCAGTACTTC. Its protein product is CASSLALEGSYEQYF.

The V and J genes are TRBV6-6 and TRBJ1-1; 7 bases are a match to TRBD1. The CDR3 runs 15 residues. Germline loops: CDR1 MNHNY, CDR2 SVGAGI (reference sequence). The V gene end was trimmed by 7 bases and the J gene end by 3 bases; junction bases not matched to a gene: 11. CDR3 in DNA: TGTGCCAGCATCCGAAGAACAGGGGTGGACACTGAAGCTTTCTTT. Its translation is CASIRRTGVDTEAFF.

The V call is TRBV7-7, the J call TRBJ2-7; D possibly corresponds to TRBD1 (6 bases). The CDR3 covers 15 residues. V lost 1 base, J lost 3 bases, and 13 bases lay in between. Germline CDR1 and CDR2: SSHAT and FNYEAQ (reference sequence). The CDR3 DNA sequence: TGTGCCAGCAGCTTAGGGGCAGGGGAGTACTACGAGCAGTACTTC. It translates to CASSLGAGEYYEQYF.

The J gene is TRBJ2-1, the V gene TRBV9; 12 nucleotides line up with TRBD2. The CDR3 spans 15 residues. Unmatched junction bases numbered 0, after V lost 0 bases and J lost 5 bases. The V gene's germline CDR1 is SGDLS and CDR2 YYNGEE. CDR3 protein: CASSVGLAGDNEQFF. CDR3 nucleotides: TGTGCCAGCAGCGTAGGACTAGCGGGGGACAATGAGCAGTTCTTC.